One and the same sample provided the 13 T cell receptor beta chains below, sequenced in a study of CD8+CD57+ T cells in acquired aplastic anemia. Sequenced patients had shown CD8+CD57+ cell expansion by flow cytometry. According to the study, genomic DNA was the template for TCR beta VDJ and CDR3 profiling. TCRdb reprocessed the reads via MiXCR and lists one record per CDR3 protein. The sample lists hundreds of thousands of distinct CDR3 sequences; 45% to 65% were seen once. The specimen sequenced was sorted CD4+, CD8+, or CD8+CD57+ T cells (not recorded which) from PBMCs. Receptors were obtained from a human donor with aplastic anemia.

V usage is TRBV7-9 and J usage is TRBJ2-7; 10 nucleotides line up with TRBD2. Germline V gene data show CDR1 as SEHNR and CDR2 as FQNEAQ (reference sequence). Unmatched junction bases numbered 15, after V lost 7 bases and J lost 0 bases. The CDR3 totals 18 residues. DNA of the CDR3: TGTGCCAGCAACACCCAACCGGGACTAGCGACGAGCTCCTACGAGCAGTACTTC. Its translation: CASNTQPGLATSSYEQYF.

Concerning this clonotype itself: One end of the junction fails to match germline, which may point to a read error. The V call is TRBV7-7, the J call TRBJ2-7; 8 bases are shared with TRBD1. The CDR3 is 15 residues long. Germline values: CDR1 SSHAT, CDR2 FNYEAQ (reference sequence). This CDR3 is CASSLAPTGGYEQYF. The CDR3 coding sequence is TGTGCTAGCAGCTTAGCCCCCACAGGGGGCTACGAGCAGTACTTC.

The chain links TRBV7-2 to TRBJ2-5, with TRBD2 matching over 9 bases. The end of the DNA fits TRBJ2-7 better, so the J call may be wrong. The CDR3 is 14 residues long. CDR1 is SGHTA, CDR2 FQGNSA, per germline. The CDR3 coding sequence is TGTGCCAGCTCCGGACTAGCGACAAGATACGAGCAGTACTTC. Its protein product is CASSGLATRYEQYF.

This clonotype was seen a few times. V usage is TRBV19 and J usage is TRBJ2-3, with a weak D call TRBD1 (5 bases). Between the trimmed V and J ends, which lost 7 bases and 4 bases, there was a span of 12 bases. Germline-derived CDR1 and CDR2 are LNHDA and SQIVND (reference sequence). This CDR3 spans 13 amino acids. The CDR3 coding sequence is TGTGCCAGTATGGGGCCAAGATCAGATACGCAGTATTTT. Translated, it gives CASMGPRSDTQYF.

This clonotype has at least ten counts. The chain uses TRBV5-6 and TRBJ2-7, with no clear D. The CDR3 is 15 amino acids. Trimming removed 2 bases at V and 3 bases at J, with 15 bases between. The germline V gene encodes CDR1 SGHDT and CDR2 YYEEEE. The CDR3 is CASSLLVRQHYEQYF. Here the CDR3 DNA reads TGTGCCAGCAGCTTACTGGTCAGGCAGCACTACGAGCAGTACTTC.

The V call is TRBV19, the J call TRBJ2-7; D is perhaps TRBD2 (6 bases). V gave up 6 bases and J gave up 0 bases, with 15 bases separating them. Germline CDR1 reads LNHDA; CDR2 reads SQIVND (reference sequence). The CDR3 consists of 15 residues. Here the CDR3 reads CASRYSGVSSYEQYF. The CDR3 region has the DNA TGTGCCAGTAGATATAGCGGAGTTAGCTCCTACGAGCAGTACTTC.

Of note for this clonotype: The germline gene is not matched at one end of the junction; a read error may be the cause. The V call is TRBV7-6, the J call TRBJ1-1; no firm D call. Germline V gene lookup returns CDR1 SGHVS and CDR2 FNYEAQ. This CDR3 contains 13 residues. CDR3 residues: CTSSPSMNTEAFF. The CDR3 coding sequence is TGTACCAGCAGCCCAAGCATGAACACTGAAGCTTTCTTT. The full variable domain, with the rest looked up from reference TRBV7-6 and TRBJ1-1, is GAGVSQSPRYKVTKRGQDVALRCDPISGHVSLYWYRQALGQGPEFLTYFNYEAQQDKSGLPNDRFSAERPEGSISTLTIQRTEQRDSAMYRCTSSPSMNTEAFFGQGTRLTVV.

This clonotype appeared once. This sequence joins TRBV9 and TRBJ2-7, with D hard to call. Deletions cut 0 bases from V and 4 bases from J, with 11 bases between. The CDR3 covers 14 residues. Germline CDR1 and CDR2: SGDLS and YYNGEE. CDR3 loop: CASSVGVKGYEQYF. The CDR3 DNA is TGTGCCAGCAGCGTAGGGGTGAAGGGATACGAGCAGTACTTC.

This sequence joins TRBV9 and TRBJ2-1; 7 bases line up with TRBD2. This CDR3 region has 14 residues. J gave up 12 bases and V 1 base, and 10 bases lay outside the gene matches. Per the germline V gene, CDR1 is SGDLS and CDR2 is YYNGEE. The CDR3 sequence is CASSVTGGSSWQFF. The CDR3 DNA follows: TGTGCCAGCAGCGTAACCGGGGGGTCGAGTTGGCAGTTCTTC.

V usage is TRBV7-9 and J usage is TRBJ2-5; TRBD2 might be the D (7 bases). Germline assignment: CDR1 SEHNR and CDR2 FQNEAQ (reference sequence). This CDR3 has 17 amino acids. V was clipped by 2 bases and J by 5 bases, with 21 bases between them. The DNA for the CDR3 is TGTGCCAGCAGCTTAAGTCTCGTCCGGGGGGCAGGGGAGACCCAGTACTTC. As protein: CASSLSLVRGAGETQYF.

The rearrangement joins TRBV7-3 to TRBJ2-7; 8 bases match TRBD1. This CDR3 spans 14 amino acids. Trimming at V came to 6 bases and at J to 5 bases, leaving 9 bases not matched to a gene. Germline lookup yields CDR1 SGHTA and CDR2 FQGTGA. CDR3 protein: CASSRGQGPDEQYF. The CDR3 region has the DNA TGTGCCAGCAGTCGCGGACAGGGTCCGGACGAGCAGTACTTC.

The chain has TRBV7-9 and TRBJ2-7; D not certain. From germline, CDR1 is SEHNR and CDR2 FQNEAQ (reference sequence). This CDR3 is built from 15 residues. The ends were cut back, 5 bases at V and 2 bases at J, with 16 bases in the middle. DNA for the CDR3: TGTGCCAGCAGCCAAGGGCACACAAGGACCTACGAGCAGTACTTC. It specifies CASSQGHTRTYEQYF. The full variable domain, in which reference TRBV7-9 and TRBJ2-7 provide the parts outside the CDR3, is DTGVSQNPRHKITKRGQNVTFRCDPISEHNRLYWYRQTLGQGPEFLTYFQNEAQLEKSRLLSDRFSAERPKGSFSTLEIQRTEQGDSAMYLCASSQGHTRTYEQYFGPGTRLTVT.

The genes are TRBV29-1 and TRBJ2-7; either TRBD1 or TRBD2 may supply D (8 bases each). The CDR3 spans 14 residues. Germline assignment: CDR1 SQVTM and CDR2 ANQGSEA. V was trimmed by 7 bases and J by 7 bases, leaving 23 bases between them. The DNA of the CDR3 is TGCAGCGCGGGGGGGGGGCAGGGGGCGGAGGAGCAGTACTTC. Translation: CSAGGGQGAEEQYF.